A selection of T cell receptor beta chains follows, all from one sample in a study of blood T cell repertoires in COVID-19. Sequencing used immunoSEQ multiplex PCR; TCRdb keeps in-frame clones, though not all of them. Counted here are more than 95,000 clones, 82% occurring once; the ten biggest clones make up 18%. Sequenced material: peripheral blood. These receptors all come from a man older than 75 with acute or convalescent COVID-19. The CDR3 runs from the conserved cysteine through the conserved F or W. The order of the fields is V gene, J gene, D gene, clone size, CDR3 protein, CDR3 DNA. A D gene is named only where the DNA matches it firmly. Not all rows give a size; the values are once, few, many and, for expanded clones, a class.

TRBV23-1	TRBJ2-7	NA	NA	CASSQSGSLYEQYF	TGCGCCAGCAGTCAATCGGGCAGCCTTTACGAGCAGTACTTC
TRBV30	TRBJ1-1	TRBD1	NA	CARQTGGMNTEAFF	TGTGCCCGACAGACAGGGGGGATGAACACTGAAGCTTTCTTT
TRBV5-4	TRBJ1-2	NA	few	CASSLGEDYGYTF	TGTGCCAGCAGCTTGGGGGAGGACTATGGCTACACCTTC
TRBV6-5	TRBJ1-3	NA	NA	CASSNSGQSGNTIYF	TGTGCCAGCAGCAACTCCGGACAGTCTGGAAACACCATATATTTT
TRBV12-3/TRBV12-4	TRBJ2-2	NA	NA	CASTLSNTGELFF	TGTGCCAGCACTCTTAGCAACACCGGGGAGCTGTTTTTT
TRBV12-2	TRBJ2-5	NA	few	CASRLSHRDSKETQYF	TGTGCAAGTCGCTTATCCCACCGGGACAGCAAAGAGACCCAGTACTTC
TRBV11-2	TRBJ1-2	NA	NA	CASSPDGNTRGGYGYTF	TGTGCCAGCAGCCCCGACGGCAACACCCGGGGAGGCTATGGCTACACCTTC
TRBV7-8	TRBJ1-1	TRBD1	NA	CASSPRDSWNTEAFF	TGTGCCAGCAGCCCCCGGGACAGCTGGAACACTGAAGCTTTCTTT
TRBV5-1	TRBJ2-7	NA	NA	CASSVTPGVVSYEQYF	TGCGCCAGCAGCGTTACTCCAGGGGTTGTGTCCTACGAGCAGTACTTC
TRBV6-2/TRBV6-3	TRBJ1-2	NA	few	CASSYSVESRGYTF	TGTGCCAGCAGTTACTCGGTAGAATCTCGGGGCTACACCTTC
TRBV14	TRBJ1-1	NA	NA	CASSQGSTLMNTEAFF	TGTGCCAGCAGCCAGGGCAGTACGCTCATGAACACTGAAGCTTTCTTT
TRBV6-1	TRBJ2-1	TRBD2	NA	CASSAWGLANYNEQFF	TGTGCCAGCAGTGCCTGGGGACTAGCGAATTACAATGAGCAGTTCTTC
TRBV5-1	TRBJ1-3	TRBD1	few	CASSLDGDRADTIYF	TGCGCCAGCAGCTTGGATGGGGACAGGGCGGACACCATATATTTT
TRBV7-2	TRBJ2-3	NA	NA	CASSLTRVKQYF	TGTGCCAGCAGCTTAACCCGGGTCAAACAGTATTTT
TRBV5-1	TRBJ2-7	TRBD2	NA	CASSLKRGSVTMTSGRDEQYF	TGCGCCAGCAGCTTGAAACGGGGATCGGTGACTATGACTAGCGGGAGGGACGAGCAGTACTTC
TRBV7-2	TRBJ2-1	TRBD2	once	CASSDRLAGDSYNEQFF	TGTGCCAGCAGCGATCGACTAGCGGGGGATTCCTACAATGAGCAGTTCTTC
TRBV19	TRBJ2-2	TRBD1	NA	CAIKGQGISNTGELFF	TGTGCCATTAAAGGACAGGGGATATCGAACACCGGGGAGCTGTTTTTT
TRBV19	TRBJ1-4	NA	NA	CASSHSSRGSDEKLFF	TGTGCCAGTAGTCATTCCTCCAGGGGATCGGATGAAAAACTGTTTTTT
TRBV29-1	TRBJ1-5	TRBD1	few	CSVRQGAETQHF	TGCAGCGTAAGACAGGGGGCGGAAACCCAGCATTTT
TRBV19	TRBJ2-2	NA	NA	CASSIAGANTGELFF	TGTGCCAGTAGTATAGCGGGAGCGAACACCGGGGAGCTGTTTTTT
TRBV28	TRBJ2-7	TRBD1	NA	CASSFLTGGRLEYF	TGTGCCAGCAGTTTTTTAACAGGGGGCAGGTTGGAGTACTTC
TRBV28	TRBJ2-5	NA	NA	CASSFGGARETQYF	TGTGCCAGCAGTTTTGGGGGGGCGCGAGAGACCCAGTACTTC
TRBV15	TRBJ2-5	TRBD1	NA	CATSDRDRGMETQYF	TGTGCCACCAGCGACCGGGACAGGGGAATGGAGACCCAGTACTTC
TRBV2	TRBJ1-3	TRBD1	NA	CASSPGTGTRGGNTIYF	TGTGCCAGCTCTCCCGGGACAGGGACAAGGGGAGGAAACACCATATATTTT
TRBV10-3	TRBJ2-7	TRBD2	few	CATSPSGTSYEQYF	TGTGCCACCTCCCCTAGCGGGACTTCCTACGAGCAGTACTTC
TRBV7-8	TRBJ1-6	NA	NA	CASSSGGSYNSPLHF	TGTGCCAGCAGCTCGGGGGGCAGCTATAATTCACCCCTCCACTTT
TRBV7-2	TRBJ1-6	TRBD1	NA	CASSLNRDSNSPLHF	TGTGCCAGCAGCTTAAACCGGGACAGTAATTCACCCCTCCACTTT
TRBV6-2/TRBV6-3	TRBJ1-2	TRBD1	once	CASSSAGQTSGYTF	TGTGCCAGCAGTTCGGCGGGACAGACATCTGGCTACACCTTC
TRBV24-1	TRBJ2-7	TRBD1	NA	CATSDGDRGSYEQYF	TGTGCCACCAGTGATGGGGACAGGGGCTCCTACGAGCAGTACTTC
TRBV3-1/TRBV3-2	TRBJ1-2	NA	NA	CASSQDRGANYGYTF	TGTGCCAGCAGCCAAGATCGGGGAGCTAACTATGGCTACACCTTC
TRBV19	TRBJ2-7	TRBD1	NA	CASKYMGQGDYEQYF	TGTGCCAGTAAGTACATGGGACAGGGGGACTACGAGCAGTACTTC
TRBV3-1/TRBV3-2	TRBJ1-5	NA	NA	CASSQGSGSNQPQHF	TGTGCCAGCAGCCAAGGATCTGGCAGCAATCAGCCCCAGCATTTT
TRBV7-2	TRBJ2-2	NA	few	CASSLGRNTGELFF	TGTGCCAGCAGCTTAGGGAGGAACACCGGGGAGCTGTTTTTT
TRBV3-1/TRBV3-2	TRBJ1-4	TRBD1	NA	CASSRDRGFEKLFF	TGTGCCAGCAGCCGGGACAGGGGGTTTGAAAAACTGTTTTTT
TRBV29-1	TRBJ2-5	TRBD1	NA	CSASLGQGLKETQYF	TGCAGCGCCTCCCTGGGACAGGGGTTGAAGGAGACCCAGTACTTC
TRBV10-3	TRBJ2-7	NA	many	CAISETSGEQYF	TGTGCCATCAGTGAAACTTCTGGCGAGCAGTACTTC
TRBV30	TRBJ1-2	NA	once	CAWSRDTYGYTF	TGTGCCTGGAGTAGGGACACCTATGGCTACACCTTC
TRBV7-4	TRBJ2-7	TRBD1	NA	CASSFPRTGWNEQYF	TGTGCCAGCAGCTTCCCTAGGACAGGGTGGAACGAGCAGTACTTC
TRBV3-1/TRBV3-2	TRBJ2-1	TRBD1	NA	CASRPRDRGYNEQFF	TGTGCCAGCAGACCCCGGGACAGGGGGTACAATGAGCAGTTCTTC
TRBV9	TRBJ2-1	TRBD2	NA	CASSVVAGSSYNEQFF	TGTGCCAGCAGCGTAGTAGCGGGTAGCTCCTACAATGAGCAGTTCTTC
TRBV7-9	TRBJ2-3	NA	NA	CASRGGAGADTQYF	TGTGCCAGCAGGGGAGGGGCAGGGGCAGATACGCAGTATTTT
TRBV5-1	TRBJ2-6	NA	NA	CASSTGPSGANVLTF	TGCGCCAGCTCGACAGGCCCCTCTGGGGCCAACGTCCTGACTTTC
TRBV18	TRBJ1-1	TRBD1	NA	CASSPAGQGNTEAFF	TGTGCCAGCTCACCAGCGGGACAGGGGAACACTGAAGCTTTCTTT
TRBV5-1	TRBJ1-2	NA	NA	CASSSEPGGYTF	TGCGCCAGCAGCTCAGAACCGGGAGGCTACACCTTC
TRBV19	TRBJ1-4	NA	NA	CASSMRDTYEKLFF	TGTGCCAGTAGTATGAGGGATACCTATGAAAAACTGTTTTTT
TRBV19	TRBJ2-7	TRBD1	NA	CASSMTGTGVEQYF	TGTGCCAGTAGTATGACCGGGACAGGGGTCGAGCAGTACTTC
TRBV6-1	TRBJ1-5	TRBD1	NA	CASSFRQGHQPQHF	TGTGCCAGCAGTTTTAGACAGGGACATCAGCCCCAGCATTTT
TRBV7-2	TRBJ2-3	TRBD2	NA	CASNKPASGYTDTQYF	TGTGCCAGCAACAAACCGGCTAGCGGCTACACAGATACGCAGTATTTT
TRBV4-3	TRBJ2-1	TRBD1	once	CASSQDTGGHEQFF	TGCGCCAGCAGCCAAGACACAGGGGGCCATGAGCAGTTCTTC
TRBV6-5	TRBJ1-2	NA	NA	CASSYSNGNYGYTF	TGTGCCAGCAGTTACTCGAACGGGAACTATGGCTACACCTTC
TRBV6-5	TRBJ2-7	TRBD2	NA	CASSSRGGPAYEQYF	TGTGCCAGCAGTAGTCGCGGGGGGCCGGCCTACGAGCAGTACTTC
TRBV20-1	TRBJ2-5	NA	NA	CSAQQGETQYF	TGCAGTGCGCAACAGGGAGAGACCCAGTACTTC
TRBV5-6	TRBJ2-1	NA	NA	CASSLALASNEQFF	TGTGCCAGCAGCTTGGCCCTAGCAAGCAATGAGCAGTTCTTC
TRBV29-1	TRBJ2-2	NA	NA	CSVRDIHTNTGELFF	TGCAGCGTCCGGGACATCCATACGAACACCGGGGAGCTGTTTTTT
TRBV5-1	TRBJ1-2	NA	NA	CASSFQGYGGYTF	TGCGCCAGCAGCTTCCAGGGTTATGGAGGCTACACCTTC
TRBV6-5	TRBJ1-1	NA	NA	CASTLTGNTEAFF	TGTGCCAGCACCCTAACAGGGAACACTGAAGCTTTCTTT
TRBV4-3	TRBJ2-2	NA	few	CASSQGSRVTGELFF	TGCGCCAGCAGCCAAGGATCCAGGGTCACCGGGGAGCTGTTTTTT
TRBV6-6	TRBJ1-4	NA	NA	CASSSGHLNEKLFF	TGTGCCAGCAGTTCGGGACACCTTAATGAAAAACTGTTTTTT
TRBV9	TRBJ2-7	NA	NA	CASSPARGLVGEQYF	TGTGCCAGCAGCCCCGCGCGAGGGCTAGTCGGCGAGCAGTACTTC
TRBV6-5	TRBJ1-2	TRBD1	NA	CASRKETGPNYGYTF	TGTGCCAGCAGGAAGGAGACAGGGCCTAACTATGGCTACACCTTC